Presented here are 5 T cell receptor beta chains from one specimen sequenced in a study of T cell responses to AZD1222 COVID-19 vaccine. TCRdb keeps only in-frame clones here, not all; method: immunoSEQ multiplex PCR. This sample has around 100,000 clones, with less than 95% found just once. The sequencing here drew on peripheral blood, taken on day 0 of AZD1222 vaccination. Receptors were obtained from an adult in good health.

The chain has TRBV18 and TRBJ1-6, with TRBD1 matching over 7 bases. V trimming: 5 bases; J trimming: 6 bases; junction bases outside the gene matches: 13. This CDR3 is 17 amino acids long. Germline V gene sequence: CDR1 KGHSH, CDR2 LQKENI. The CDR3 DNA sequence: TGTGCCAGCTCATCTGCCGGGACAGACAACACTAATTCACCCCTCCACTTT. Translated, it gives CASSSAGTDNTNSPLHF.

The chain is built from TRBV5-1 and TRBJ1-1, with D unresolved. CDR3 length: 12 amino acids. In germline, CDR1 is SGHRS, CDR2 YFSETQ. V lost 7 bases and J lost 1, with 8 bases in between. The CDR3 here is CASVGQNTEAFF. The DNA of the CDR3 is TGCGCCAGCGTAGGTCAGAACACTGAAGCTTTCTTT.

The CDR3 spells CASSSQTGFGNTIYF. DNA of the CDR3: TGTGCCAGCAGCAGCCAGACAGGGTTTGGAAACACCATATATTTT. The chain couples TRBV7-8 to TRBJ1-3; 7 nucleotides line up with TRBD1. This CDR3 region has 15 residues. Per the germline V gene, CDR1 is SGHVS and CDR2 is FQNEAQ. V gave up 5 bases and J gave up 3 bases; unmatched junction bases: 7.

This clone appeared once. The CDR3 region has the DNA TGTGCCAGCAGCGGGCGACAGAACACTGAAGCTTTCTTT. It translates to CASSGRQNTEAFF. This rearrangement joins TRBV9 to TRBJ1-1; D is ambiguous. V was trimmed by 3 bases and J by 1 base, leaving 7 bases between them. The CDR3 loop spans 13 amino acids. CDR1 is SGDLS and CDR2 is YYNGEE in the germline V gene.

This chain connects TRBV6-1 to TRBJ1-2, with TRBD1 as a possible D gene (5 bases). Trimming pared 0 bases from V and 8 bases from J, leaving 16 bases between. CDR1 and CDR2 (germline): MNHNS, SASEGT. The CDR3 length is 15 residues. The CDR3 coding sequence is TGTGCCAGCAGTGAAGCAACCGCGGGGCTTAGGGGCTACACCTTC. Translated: CASSEATAGLRGYTF.